The 26 T cell receptor beta chains below were found in one sample sequenced in a study of blood T cell repertoires in COVID-19. Using immunoSEQ multiplex PCR, the repertoire was profiled, and TCRdb retains in-frame clones only, with some absent. The sample holds about 180,000 clones, less than 90% seen once. Sequenced sample: peripheral blood. These receptors were taken from a woman in her 70s with COVID-19, enrolled during active disease.

The chain carries TRBV29-1 and TRBJ2-3; D gene ambiguous. Trimming removed 4 bases at V and 4 bases at J, with 9 bases between. This CDR3 region has 12 residues. The germline V gene encodes CDR1 SQVTM and CDR2 ANQGSEA. This chain's CDR3 is CSVGLVSDTQYF. The CDR3 DNA is TGCAGCGTTGGGTTAGTTTCAGATACGCAGTATTTT.

The chain couples TRBV5-4 to TRBJ2-2; 11 positions agree with TRBD2. Unmatched junction bases numbered 12, after V lost 3 bases and J lost 5 bases. The CDR3 covers 18 residues. Germline CDR1 is SGHNT and CDR2 is YYREEE (reference sequence). This chain's CDR3 is CASSSLRLAGSGTGELFF. CDR3 sequence (DNA): TGTGCCAGCAGCTCCCTCCGACTAGCGGGAAGCGGTACCGGGGAGCTGTTTTTT.

V and J are TRBV19 and TRBJ1-1; D uncertain. Germline-derived CDR1 and CDR2 are LNHDA and SQIVND (reference sequence). This CDR3 is 13 amino acids long. The germline V and J ends were trimmed by 4 bases and 4 bases, with 10 bases remaining between them. CDR3 nucleotides: TGTGCCAGTAGTACCTACGGCGGCACTGAAGCTTTCTTT. Amino acid sequence: CASSTYGGTEAFF.

The genes are TRBV28 and TRBJ1-1; 8 bases agree with TRBD1. Trimming at V came to 5 bases and at J to 7 bases, leaving 9 bases not matched to a gene. The CDR3 extends over 14 amino acids. Germline V CDR1 and CDR2: MDHEN, SYDVKM. The CDR3 DNA is TGTGCCAGCAGTCGCCCGGGACAGGTCTATGAAGCTTTCTTT. Residues: CASSRPGQVYEAFF.

This chain uses TRBV6-5 with TRBJ2-1, with TRBD1 identical over 8 bases. CDR1 and CDR2 from the germline V gene are MNHEY and SVGAGI. V dropped 6 bases and J dropped 9; count of bases not matched to a gene: 13. The CDR3 extends over 15 amino acids. The CDR3 sequence is CASRLTGVASGEQFF. CDR3 nucleotide sequence: TGTGCCAGCAGGCTGACAGGGGTCGCGTCGGGTGAGCAGTTCTTC.

This sequence joins TRBV3-1 (or the pseudogene TRBV3-2) and TRBJ2-7; tentatively, D is TRBD2 (7 bases). The V end was cut by 4 bases, the J end by 4 bases, with 14 bases between. The V gene's germline CDR1 is LGHDT and CDR2 YNNKEL (reference sequence). The CDR3 consists of 14 residues. CDR3 amino acids: CASSPRGAKYEQYF. CDR3 DNA sequence: TGTGCCAGCAGCCCTCGGGGGGCTAAGTACGAGCAGTACTTC.

The rearrangement joins TRBV24-1 to TRBJ2-1; D possibly corresponds to TRBD1 (6 bases). CDR1 is KGHDR and CDR2 is SFDVKD in the germline V gene. V was pared by 6 bases and J by 6 bases, with 17 bases between. This CDR3 is 15 amino acids long. The CDR3 nucleotides read TGTGCCACCAGTAAGGGGGAGCTAACTCGCAATGAGCAGTTCTTC. It specifies CATSKGELTRNEQFF.

This clone has only a few counts. The gene calls are TRBV6-4 and TRBJ2-6; TRBD1 agrees at 10 bases. The germline V gene encodes CDR1 MRHNA and CDR2 SNTAGT. This CDR3 has 15 amino acids. The ends lost 6 bases at V and 12 bases at J; junction bases unmatched: 11. The CDR3 protein is CASSRDRGPSSVLTF. CDR3 coding DNA: TGTGCCAGCAGCCGGGACAGGGGACCCTCATCCGTCCTGACTTTC.

This clone is a singleton in its sample. The CDR3 DNA reads TGTGCCAGCAGACTAGCGGGAGGCTCCCTTCACTACGAGCAGTACTTC. This gives the protein CASRLAGGSLHYEQYF. The rearrangement links TRBV28 to TRBJ2-7; 12 bases agree with TRBD2. The CDR3 sequence is 16 residues long. Trimming removed 6 bases from V and 3 bases from J; junction bases left unmatched: 9. Germline CDR1 MDHEN, CDR2 SYDVKM.

The rearrangement uses TRBV7-2 and TRBJ2-7, with 12 bases lining up with TRBD2. Germline values: CDR1 SGHTA, CDR2 FQGNSA. J gave up 3 bases and V 6 bases, and 18 bases lay outside the gene matches. The CDR3 sequence is 19 residues long. Here the CDR3 reads CASRSTWLAGGRAFYEQYF. The CDR3 bases are TGTGCCAGCAGGTCGACCTGGCTAGCGGGAGGGCGGGCCTTCTACGAGCAGTACTTC.

The chain combines TRBV5-1 with TRBJ1-3; TRBD1 might be the D (6 bases). The CDR3 extends over 14 amino acids. V dropped 2 bases and J dropped 1 base, with 7 bases sitting between them. Germline loops: CDR1 SGHRS, CDR2 YFSETQ. As DNA, the CDR3 is TGCGCCAGCAGCTTCGACAGGTCTGGAAACACCATATATTTT. Residues: CASSFDRSGNTIYF.

The sample holds one count of this clone. The rearrangement joins TRBV7-2 to TRBJ2-7; D remains ambiguous. In germline, CDR1 is SGHTA, CDR2 FQGNSA. CDR3 length: 16 residues. Trimming cost V 5 bases and J 3 bases, with 20 bases left between them. The CDR3: CASSPSALIPVYEQYF. In nucleotides, the CDR3 is TGTGCCAGCAGCCCAAGCGCACTCATCCCAGTCTACGAGCAGTACTTC.

By sample fraction, this clone is medium-sized. The V and J genes are TRBV7-6 and TRBJ1-3; D is unclear. In germline, CDR1 is SGHVS, CDR2 FNYEAQ. The CDR3 has 15 amino acids. V was trimmed by 1 base and J by 0 bases, leaving 7 bases between them. Here the CDR3 reads CASSLGYGSGNTIYF. The CDR3 DNA reads as TGTGCCAGCAGCTTAGGTTACGGCTCTGGAAACACCATATATTTT.

The chain links TRBV3-1 (or the pseudogene TRBV3-2) to TRBJ2-7, with TRBD1 as a possible D gene (5 bases). Germline values: CDR1 LGHDT, CDR2 YNNKEL (reference sequence). V dropped 1 base and J dropped 6 bases, with 13 bases sitting between them. This CDR3 spans 14 amino acids. For the CDR3, the DNA is TGTGCCAGCAGCCAAGCTGGACAAGCACCCGAGCAGTACTTC. It is translated as CASSQAGQAPEQYF.

This clone was detected once. The gene calls are TRBV4-1 and TRBJ1-4; D unresolved. The germline gives CDR1 MGHRA, CDR2 YSYEKL. V lost 4 bases and J 3 bases, leaving 9 bases between the germline ends. The CDR3 has 14 amino acids. The CDR3, as DNA: TGCGCCAGCAGCCCCCGAGGCTCTAATGAAAAACTGTTTTTT. Encoded protein: CASSPRGSNEKLFF.

The V gene is TRBV7-8, the J gene TRBJ2-2; D possibly corresponds to TRBD2 (6 bases). CDR3 size: 15 residues. The germline V gene encodes CDR1 SGHVS and CDR2 FQNEAQ. Trimming took off 4 bases at V and 2 bases at J, with 11 bases between the two ends. CDR3 protein: CASSSGEANTGELFF. The CDR3 DNA follows: TGTGCCAGCAGCTCGGGGGAGGCCAACACCGGGGAGCTGTTTTTT.

The V gene is TRBV28, the J gene TRBJ1-2; D is unclear. The CDR3 is 12 residues long. V was pared by 5 bases and J by 6 bases, with 10 bases between. The V gene's germline CDR1 is MDHEN and CDR2 SYDVKM. DNA for the CDR3: TGTGCCAGCAGTCCAAGACATGATGGCTACACCTTC. As protein: CASSPRHDGYTF.

The chain recombines TRBV11-2 with TRBJ2-3, with no clear D. This CDR3 contains 15 residues. Germline-derived CDR1 and CDR2 are SGHAT and FQNNGV. V dropped 5 bases and J dropped 0 bases, with 12 bases sitting between them. The CDR3 nucleotides read TGTGCCAGCAGCCCCCCTACCCGGAGCACAGATACGCAGTATTTT. Protein product: CASSPPTRSTDTQYF.

The gene calls are TRBV18 and TRBJ2-7; no reliable D call. Trimming took 2 bases from V and 0 from J, leaving 11 bases between them. Germline CDR1 and CDR2: KGHSH and LQKENI. CDR3 length: 15 amino acids. CDR3 sequence reads: CASSPSGASSYEQYF. The CDR3 region has the DNA TGTGCCAGCTCACCATCAGGTGCAAGCTCCTACGAGCAGTACTTC. Complete variable domain (other parts from reference TRBV18 and TRBJ2-7): NAGVMQNPRHLVRRRGQEARLRCSPMKGHSHVYWYRQLPEEGLKFMVYLQKENIIDESGMPKERFSAEFPKEGPSILRIQQVVRGDSAAYFCASSPSGASSYEQYFGPGTRLTVT.

V is TRBV7-2 and J is TRBJ1-4; D call uncertain. The V end lost 4 bases, the J end lost 4 bases, and 7 bases lay between the germline ends. Germline V gene lookup returns CDR1 SGHTA and CDR2 FQGNSA. The CDR3 is 13 residues long. The CDR3 sequence: CASSSRVNEKLFF. The CDR3 DNA sequence: TGTGCCAGCAGCTCAAGAGTTAATGAAAAACTGTTTTTT.

The chain couples TRBV29-1 to TRBJ2-7; 10 bases line up with TRBD1. Per the germline V gene, CDR1 is SQVTM and CDR2 is ANQGSEA. With 6 bases clipped from V and 3 bases from J, the junction kept 5 bases outside the gene matches. The CDR3 covers 13 residues. The CDR3 nucleotides are TGCAGCGTCAGGACAGGGGGGTTCTACGAGCAGTACTTC. Translating gives CSVRTGGFYEQYF.

This rearrangement joins TRBV4-1 to TRBJ2-3; 14 bases are a match to TRBD2. Germline CDR1 and CDR2: MGHRA and YSYEKL. CDR3 length: 17 residues. V gave up 0 bases and J gave up 10 bases; unmatched junction bases: 9. CDR3 DNA sequence: TGCGCCAGCAGCCAAGATCAGGGACTAGCGGGAGTTGGTCCGCAGTATTTT. This translates into CASSQDQGLAGVGPQYF.

V and J are TRBV18 and TRBJ2-7; 14 bases are shared with TRBD2. This CDR3 spans 16 amino acids. V lost 1 base and J lost 3; bases outside the gene matches: 2. Looked up from germline, CDR1 is KGHSH and CDR2 is LQKENI. This CDR3 is CASSPLGTSGGYEQYF. DNA of the CDR3: TGTGCCAGCTCACCACTCGGGACTAGCGGGGGCTACGAGCAGTACTTC.

The chain has TRBV2 and TRBJ2-5; 8 positions agree with TRBD2. Germline V gives CDR1 SNHLY, CDR2 FYNNEI. This CDR3 region has 13 residues. V lost 11 bases, J lost 1 base, and 6 bases stayed unmatched. In DNA form, the CDR3 reads TGTGCCTCCGGGGGGGAGATCCAAGAGACCCAGTACTTC. Its translation: CASGGEIQETQYF. Filled out from reference TRBV2 and TRBJ2-5, the complete variable domain reads EPEVTQTPSHQVTQMGQEVILRCVPISNHLYFYWYRQILGQKVEFLVSFYNNEISEKSEIFDDQFSVERPDGSNFTLKIRSTKLEDSAMYFCASGGEIQETQYFGPGTRLLVL.

The rearrangement joins TRBV7-7 to TRBJ2-5, with 8 bases fitting TRBD2. Trimming cost V 7 bases and J 4 bases; bases outside gene matches: 5. The germline V gene encodes CDR1 SSHAT and CDR2 FNYEAQ (reference sequence). This CDR3 region has 13 residues. Written as DNA, the CDR3 is TGTGCCAGCACCCGGGGGGGTGGAGAGACCCAGTACTTC. Amino acids: CASTRGGGETQYF. Drawing the rest from reference TRBV7-7 and TRBJ2-5, the complete variable domain is GAGVSQSPRYKVTKRGQDVTLRCDPISSHATLYWYQQALGQGPEFLTYFNYEAQPDKSGLPSDRFSAERPEGSISTLTIQRTEQRDSAMYRCASTRGGGETQYFGPGTRLLVL.

V usage is TRBV4-2 and J usage is TRBJ2-7, with D possibly matching TRBD1 (6 bases). Germline V CDR1 and CDR2: LGHNA, YNFKEQ. The V and J ends lost 4 bases and 1 base respectively, with 14 bases between them. This CDR3 is built from 15 residues. CDR3 protein: CASSLSPDSSYEQYF. The CDR3 region has the DNA TGTGCCAGCAGCCTTTCCCCGGACAGTTCCTACGAGCAGTACTTC.